This T cell receptor (beta chain) originates from a study of blood T cells in healthy people across ages (dated by TCRdb to between 2014 and 2017). For the study in its entirety: In model experiments, roughly one uniquely barcoded TCR beta cDNA molecule per two T cells was captured by template switching. The study analyzed two additional independent replicas of 1 million unique cDNA reads from the same blood draw for two donors, one aged 18 to 29 and one aged 80 or older. Donors of different ages were randomly distributed across sequencing lanes to avoid experimental bias. Four age groups were formed from the donors: young (average approximately 15 years), middle-aged (just under 40), aged (about 68) and long-lived (82). Age-related changes in TCR beta repertoire diversity were measured in the study by deep sequencing normalized with unique cDNA molecular identifiers. General study outcomes and caveats: The CMV infection status of donors was not known, potentially confounding age-related changes in expanded clonotypes. A strong correlation was found between observed TCR beta diversity and the percentage of naive T cells measured by flow cytometry. As age increased, observed TCR beta diversity per million T cells dropped in a roughly linear way, and a significant reduction was already evident by age 40. Compared with the aged group, more naive CD4+ T cells, fewer expanded clones and increased TCR diversity were shown by the long-lived group, suggesting age selection. Bulk unsorted PBMC profiling prevented conclusive comparison of naive and antigen-experienced compartments. Estimates of total diversity based on one million sequenced T cells were considered lower bounds and underestimates.

The donors were 40 or so Caucasian individuals from Russia, aged 6 to 90 years, who were systemically healthy. Each donor gave about 11 milliliters of peripheral blood, drawn into EDTA-treated Vacutainer tubes. Ficoll-Paque density-gradient centrifugation was used to isolate PBMCs, with at least 6 million per sample. Total RNA was extracted from PBMCs with Trizol reagent, with at least 6 micrograms obtained per sample. Naive CD45RAhigh/CD27high T cell percentages were measured by flow cytometry on a PBMC aliquot from every donor. The library was generated by 5' RACE. The reads were generated on an Illumina HiSeq 2500. The second PCR ran for about 6 to 12 cycles and used a J-beta primer mix along with a sample-barcoded 5' primer. A template-switch 5' adaptor carrying 12 random nucleotides introduced a unique molecular identifier onto each TCR beta cDNA molecule. At least 3 million CDR3-containing paired-end reads were obtained from each sample. All of the RNA was converted into first-strand cDNA using the Mint cDNA synthesis kit, with a TRBC-specific oligonucleotide serving as the primer. Following uracil-DNA glycosylase treatment, all cDNA underwent a first 18-cycle PCR with the universal primers M1SS and BC2_uni_R. Regarding the original processing steps: Each sample was normalized by randomly selecting 1 million high-quality reads, each carrying a distinct molecular identifier. Instead of being binned into consensus sequences, reads with shared molecular identifiers were discarded. CDR3 identification, clonotype clustering and error correction used MiTCR with a Q25 quality threshold and the strictest error-elimination algorithm. Lower-bound total TCR beta diversity was estimated with a nonparametric unseen species model using Euler transformation. In-frame beta chains were kept once TCRdb had trimmed the public reads at Q25 with fastp and called clones with MiXCR. Each CDR3 protein gets just one entry, which takes the most common genes and DNA from the rows behind it. TCRdb's processing, not the study's, gives the V and J calls here. The table for this sample lists fewer than 700,000 distinct CDR3 sequences; 45% to 55% of them were counted only once. The biggest ten clones account for around 25% of the sample.

The germline V gene encodes CDR1 SGDLS and CDR2 YYNGEE. The trim is 0 bases for V and 6 bases for J, with a gap of 16 bases between the germline ends. The CDR3 starts with the cysteine, ends with the phenylalanine, and has 16 residues. CDR3 DNA only is kept here, 48 bases in frame from base 1. As for this clonotype: Its recognized antigen is unknown. The sample holds no much larger clone one base away, and base qualities are not on file.

This receptor was taken from a man at least 80 years old in good health. Sequenced material: blood. In this chain, TRBV9 is recombined with TRBJ2-1, and perhaps TRBD2 as D gene, on 5 matching bases. The bases are TGTGCCAGCAGCGTAGGGTTACTAGATTATAGCAATGAGCAGTTCTTC. This encodes CASSVGLLDYSNEQFF.